This TCR beta chain was recovered during a study of T cells in Graves' hyperthyroidism and ophthalmopathy. If no ophthalmopathy progression occurred within 18 months, Graves' hyperthyroidism was stable. Orbital computed tomography and thyroid ultrasound, together with serum TRAb and thyroxine and clinical symptoms, were used for diagnoses. The authors took PBMCs from 10 ml fresh peripheral blood. V was pared by 2 bases and J by 11 bases, with 12 bases between. There are 11 residues in the CDR3. Germline V CDR1 and CDR2: GTSNPN, SVGIG (reference sequence). Whole-study findings and limits: Most clonotypes expanded in thyroid above 0.001 were likewise present in blood.

Using RNA transcripts as the source, TCR beta CDR3 regions were amplified. First-round RT-PCR with HTBI primers amplified the TCR CDR3 region. TCRdb independently ran MiXCR on the multiplex PCR reads; one entry per CDR3 protein. The sample holds around 340,000 distinct CDR3 sequences, about 21% seen once. There are many counts of this clonotype. Its antigen is currently unknown. The sample comprised blood. The chain links TRBV30 to TRBJ1-1; D is possibly TRBD1 (6 bases). This receptor was obtained from a woman aged 50 to 65 with Graves' hyperthyroidism. Here the CDR3 reads CAWSPRGTAFF. The CDR3 bases are TGTGCCTGGAGTCCCAGGGGCACCGCTTTCTTT.